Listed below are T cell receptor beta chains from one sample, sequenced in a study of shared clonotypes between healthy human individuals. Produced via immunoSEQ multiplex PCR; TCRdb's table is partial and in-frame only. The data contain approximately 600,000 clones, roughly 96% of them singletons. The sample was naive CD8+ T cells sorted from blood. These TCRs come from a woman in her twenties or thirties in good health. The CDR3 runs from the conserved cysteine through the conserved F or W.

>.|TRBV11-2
CASSTGLAGHYEQYF
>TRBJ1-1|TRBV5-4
CASSLGGLEAFF
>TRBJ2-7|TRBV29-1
CSVVRTGGYEQYF
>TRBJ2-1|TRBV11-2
CASSFDGGGFGNEQFF
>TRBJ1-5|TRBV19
CASSMVRDYSNQPQHF
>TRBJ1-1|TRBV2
CASSDTRAEGNTEAFF
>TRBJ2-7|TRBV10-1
CASSPGTGGFYYEQYF
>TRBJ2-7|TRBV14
CASSQGTGYEQYF
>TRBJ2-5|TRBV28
CASSLPLGAVGETQYF
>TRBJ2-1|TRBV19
CASSIPWREAYNEQFF